This entry describes one T cell receptor beta chain. What it binds is unknown. The data were taken from a study of memory CD4+ T cells and cytomegalovirus serostatus. Whole-study findings and limits: CD4+ memory repertoires contained about 40% of the roughly 160 reported CMV TCRbeta sequences. The CMV-associated TCR signature appears largely within the CD4+ memory repertoire.

The method was immunoSEQ multiplex PCR; TCRdb's version includes in-frame clones alone and lacks a portion of them. Among over 60,000 clones, roughly four fifths were seen once, and the ten largest hold about 1%. Single viable CD3+CD4+CD8-CD45RO+ cells were sorted as the memory CD4+ T cells. The sequencing input was memory CD4+ T cells from blood. The clonotype comes from an adult in good health and CMV-seronegative.

The CDR3 DNA follows: TGTGCCAGCACACAGGGGGGAAACGGCTATGGCTACACCTTC. Translating it yields CASTQGGNGYGYTF. This chain links TRBV28 with TRBJ1-2; 8 bases map to TRBD1. Per the germline V gene, CDR1 is MDHEN and CDR2 is SYDVKM. CDR3 size: 14 residues. The V gene end was trimmed by 7 bases and the J gene end by 4 bases; junction bases not matched to a gene: 8.